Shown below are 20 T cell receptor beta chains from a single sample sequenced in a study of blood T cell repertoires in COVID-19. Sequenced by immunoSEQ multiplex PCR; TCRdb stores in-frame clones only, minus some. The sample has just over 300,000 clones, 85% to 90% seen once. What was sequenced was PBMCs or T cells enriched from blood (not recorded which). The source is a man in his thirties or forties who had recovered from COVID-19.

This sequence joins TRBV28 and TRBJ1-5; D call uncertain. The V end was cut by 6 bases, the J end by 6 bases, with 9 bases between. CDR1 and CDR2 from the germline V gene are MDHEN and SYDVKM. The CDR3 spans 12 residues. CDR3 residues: CASSQTIQPQHF. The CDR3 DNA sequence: TGTGCCAGCAGCCAGACAATTCAGCCCCAGCATTTT.

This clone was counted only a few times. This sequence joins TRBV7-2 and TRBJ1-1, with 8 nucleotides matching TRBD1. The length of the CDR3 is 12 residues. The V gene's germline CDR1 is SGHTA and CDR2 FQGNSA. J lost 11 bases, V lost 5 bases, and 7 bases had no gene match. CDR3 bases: TGTGCCAGCAGCCACTGGACAGGGAGGGCTTTCTTT. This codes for CASSHWTGRAFF.

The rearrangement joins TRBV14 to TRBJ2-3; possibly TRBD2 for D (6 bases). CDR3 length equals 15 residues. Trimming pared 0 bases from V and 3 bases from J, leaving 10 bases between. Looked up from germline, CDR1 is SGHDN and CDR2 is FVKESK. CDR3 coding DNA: TGTGCCAGCAGCCAAGATAGTGGGGGGACAGATACGCAGTATTTT. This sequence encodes CASSQDSGGTDTQYF. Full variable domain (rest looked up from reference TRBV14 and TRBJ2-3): EAGVTQFPSHSVIEKGQTVTLRCDPISGHDNLYWYRRVMGKEIKFLLHFVKESKQDESGMPNNRFLAERTGGTYSTLKVQPAELEDSGVYFCASSQDSGGTDTQYFGPGTRLTVL.

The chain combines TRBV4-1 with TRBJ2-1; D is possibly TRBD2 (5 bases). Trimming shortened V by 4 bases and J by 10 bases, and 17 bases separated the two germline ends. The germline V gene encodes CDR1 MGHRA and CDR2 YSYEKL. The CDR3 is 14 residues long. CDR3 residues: CASSRPMMTGEQFF. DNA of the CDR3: TGCGCCAGCAGCCGCCCTATGATGACGGGAGAGCAGTTCTTC.

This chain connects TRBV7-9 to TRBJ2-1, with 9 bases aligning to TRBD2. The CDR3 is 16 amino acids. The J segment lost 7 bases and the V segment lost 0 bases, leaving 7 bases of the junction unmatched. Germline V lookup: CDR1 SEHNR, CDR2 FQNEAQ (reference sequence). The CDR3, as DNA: TGTGCCAGCAGCTTAGCAGGCGGGAGGGCCGGGAATGAGCAGTTCTTC. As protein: CASSLAGGRAGNEQFF.

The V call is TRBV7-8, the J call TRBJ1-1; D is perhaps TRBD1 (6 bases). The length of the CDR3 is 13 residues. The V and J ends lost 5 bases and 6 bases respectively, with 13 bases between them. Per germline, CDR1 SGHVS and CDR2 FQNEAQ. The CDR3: CASSPNREAEAFF. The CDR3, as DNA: TGTGCCAGCAGCCCGAACAGGGAAGCTGAAGCTTTCTTT.

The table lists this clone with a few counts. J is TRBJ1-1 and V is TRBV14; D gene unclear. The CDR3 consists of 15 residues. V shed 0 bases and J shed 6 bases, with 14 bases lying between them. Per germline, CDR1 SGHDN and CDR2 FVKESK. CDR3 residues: CASSQEIVTGSEAFF. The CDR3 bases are TGTGCCAGCAGCCAAGAGATTGTGACGGGGTCTGAAGCTTTCTTT.

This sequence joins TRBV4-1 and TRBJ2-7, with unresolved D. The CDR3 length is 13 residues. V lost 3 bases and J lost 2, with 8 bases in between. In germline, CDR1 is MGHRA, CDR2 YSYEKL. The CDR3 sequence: CASSQAQTYEQYF. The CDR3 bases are TGCGCCAGCAGCCAGGCACAAACCTACGAGCAGTACTTC.

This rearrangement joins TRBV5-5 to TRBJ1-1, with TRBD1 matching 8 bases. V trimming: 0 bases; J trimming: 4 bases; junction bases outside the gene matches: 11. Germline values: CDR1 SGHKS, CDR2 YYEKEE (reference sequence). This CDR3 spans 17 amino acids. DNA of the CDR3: TGTGCCAGCAGCTTGGTAGGGTCAGGGGGCCTTTTCACTGAAGCTTTCTTT. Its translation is CASSLVGSGGLFTEAFF.

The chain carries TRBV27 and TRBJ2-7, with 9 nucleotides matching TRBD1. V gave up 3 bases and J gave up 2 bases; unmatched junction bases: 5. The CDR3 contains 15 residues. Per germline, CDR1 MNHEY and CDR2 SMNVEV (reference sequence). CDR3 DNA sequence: TGTGCCAGCAGTTTTTTCGGGACAGGGCCCTACGAGCAGTACTTC. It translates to CASSFFGTGPYEQYF.

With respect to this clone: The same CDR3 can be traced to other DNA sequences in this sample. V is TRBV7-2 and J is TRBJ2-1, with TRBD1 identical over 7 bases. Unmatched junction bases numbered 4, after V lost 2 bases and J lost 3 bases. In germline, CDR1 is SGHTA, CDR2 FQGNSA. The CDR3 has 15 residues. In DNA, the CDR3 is TGTGCCAGCAGCTTACAGGGGGTGGGCTACAATGAGCAGTTCTTC. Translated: CASSLQGVGYNEQFF.

The CDR3 is CASSSTRGAWAKNIQYF. The CDR3, as DNA: TGTGCCAGCAGCTCCACTCGGGGGGCTTGGGCCAAAAACATTCAGTACTTC. The chain links TRBV11-2 to TRBJ2-4; D might be TRBD2 (7 bases). V was pared by 4 bases and J by 1 base, with 17 bases between. CDR1 and CDR2 from the germline V gene are SGHAT and FQNNGV. The CDR3 length is 17 residues.

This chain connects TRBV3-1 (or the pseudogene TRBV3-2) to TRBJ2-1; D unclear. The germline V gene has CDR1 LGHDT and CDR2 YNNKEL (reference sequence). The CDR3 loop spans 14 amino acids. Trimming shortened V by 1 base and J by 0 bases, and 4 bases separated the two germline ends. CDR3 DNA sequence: TGTGCCAGCAGCCAAGGACACTCCTACAATGAGCAGTTCTTC. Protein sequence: CASSQGHSYNEQFF.

The chain's CDR3 is CASSQGGTGRREQYF. As DNA, the CDR3 is TGTGCCAGCAGCCAAGGTGGGACAGGGAGGCGCGAGCAGTACTTC. This chain connects TRBV3-1 (or the pseudogene TRBV3-2) to TRBJ2-7; 9 bases map to TRBD1. The CDR3 has 15 residues. The germline gives CDR1 LGHDT, CDR2 YNNKEL (reference sequence). With 1 base clipped from V and 6 bases from J, the junction kept 7 bases outside the gene matches.

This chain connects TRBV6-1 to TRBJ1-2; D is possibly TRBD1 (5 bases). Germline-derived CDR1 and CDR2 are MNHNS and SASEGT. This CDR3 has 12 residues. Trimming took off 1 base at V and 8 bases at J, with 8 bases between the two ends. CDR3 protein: CASSEGSGGYTF. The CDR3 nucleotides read TGTGCCAGCAGTGAAGGGTCAGGGGGCTACACCTTC.

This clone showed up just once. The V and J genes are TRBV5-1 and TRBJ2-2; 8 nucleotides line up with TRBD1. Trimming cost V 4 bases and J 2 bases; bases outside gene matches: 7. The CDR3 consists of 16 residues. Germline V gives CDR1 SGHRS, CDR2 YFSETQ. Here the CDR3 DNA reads TGCGCCAGCAGCGGAACAGGGGGTCTAAACACCGGGGAGCTGTTTTTT. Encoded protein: CASSGTGGLNTGELFF. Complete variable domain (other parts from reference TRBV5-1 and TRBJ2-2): KAGVTQTPRYLIKTRGQQVTLSCSPISGHRSVSWYQQTPGQGLQFLFEYFSETQRNKGNFPGRFSGRQFSNSRSEMNVSTLELGDSALYLCASSGTGGLNTGELFFGEGSRLTVL.

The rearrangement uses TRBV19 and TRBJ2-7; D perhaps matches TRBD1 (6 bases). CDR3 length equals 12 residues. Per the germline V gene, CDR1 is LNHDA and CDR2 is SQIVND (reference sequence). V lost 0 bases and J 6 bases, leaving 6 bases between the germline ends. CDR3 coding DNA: TGTGCCAGTAGTATAGACAGGGGCGAGCAGTACTTC. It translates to CASSIDRGEQYF.

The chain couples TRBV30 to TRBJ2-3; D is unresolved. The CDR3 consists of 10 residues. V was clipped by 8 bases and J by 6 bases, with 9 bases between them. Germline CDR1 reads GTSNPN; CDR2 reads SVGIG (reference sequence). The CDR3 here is CAGHLDTQYF. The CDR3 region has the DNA TGTGCCGGCCATTTGGATACGCAGTATTTT.

CDR3 residues: CASSSSPSEQYF. Here the CDR3 DNA reads TGTGCCAGCAGCTCCTCCCCCTCGGAGCAGTACTTC. The chain joins TRBV5-6 to TRBJ2-7, with no clear D. The V end lost 3 bases, the J end lost 7 bases, and 11 bases lay between the germline ends. The CDR3 is 12 residues long. Germline CDR1 SGHDT, CDR2 YYEEEE.

CDR3 coding DNA: TGTGCCACCAGCAGAGATCCACGGAGGATGGAAGGAGAATCTGAAAAACTGTTTTTT. Amino acid sequence: CATSRDPRRMEGESEKLFF. The chain is built from TRBV15 and TRBJ1-4, with unresolved D. CDR1 and CDR2 (germline): LNHNV, YYDKDF (reference sequence). The CDR3 sequence is 19 residues long. Between the trimmed V and J ends, which lost 0 bases and 7 bases, there was a span of 24 bases.